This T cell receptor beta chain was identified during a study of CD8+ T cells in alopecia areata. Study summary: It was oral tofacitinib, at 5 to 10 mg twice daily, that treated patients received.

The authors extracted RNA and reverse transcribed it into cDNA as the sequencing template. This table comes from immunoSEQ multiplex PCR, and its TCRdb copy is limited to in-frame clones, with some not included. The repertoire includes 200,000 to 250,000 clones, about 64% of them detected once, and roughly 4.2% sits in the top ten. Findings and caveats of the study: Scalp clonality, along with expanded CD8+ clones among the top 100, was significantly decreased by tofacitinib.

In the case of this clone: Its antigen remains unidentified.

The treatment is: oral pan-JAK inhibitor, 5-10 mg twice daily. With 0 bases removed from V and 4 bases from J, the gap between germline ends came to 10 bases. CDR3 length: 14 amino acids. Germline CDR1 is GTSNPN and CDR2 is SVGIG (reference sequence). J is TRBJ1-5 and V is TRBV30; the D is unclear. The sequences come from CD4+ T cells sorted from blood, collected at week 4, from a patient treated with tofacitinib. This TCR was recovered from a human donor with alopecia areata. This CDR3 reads CAWSVNQLNQPQHF. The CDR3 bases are TGTGCCTGGAGTGTGAATCAACTTAATCAGCCCCAGCATTTT.